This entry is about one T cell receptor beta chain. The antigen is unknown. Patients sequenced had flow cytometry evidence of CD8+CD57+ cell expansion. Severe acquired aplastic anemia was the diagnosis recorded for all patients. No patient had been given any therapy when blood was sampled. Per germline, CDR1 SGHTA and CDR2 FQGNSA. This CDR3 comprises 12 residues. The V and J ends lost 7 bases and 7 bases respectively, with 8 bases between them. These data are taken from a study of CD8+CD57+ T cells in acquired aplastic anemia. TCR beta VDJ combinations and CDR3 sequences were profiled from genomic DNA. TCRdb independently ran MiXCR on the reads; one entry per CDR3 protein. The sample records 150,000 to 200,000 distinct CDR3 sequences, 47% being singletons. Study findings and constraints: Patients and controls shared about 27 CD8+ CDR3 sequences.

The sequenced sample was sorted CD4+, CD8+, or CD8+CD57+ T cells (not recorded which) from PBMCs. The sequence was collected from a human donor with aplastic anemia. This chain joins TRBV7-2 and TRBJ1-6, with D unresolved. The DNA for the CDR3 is TGTGCCAGCACGCGGCCAAATTCACCCCTCCACTTT. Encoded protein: CASTRPNSPLHF.